These 17 T cell receptor beta chains originate from one sample sequenced in a study of graft-versus-host responses after intestinal transplantation. No cognate antigen is known for these TCRs. Sequenced by immunoSEQ multiplex PCR; TCRdb stores in-frame clones only, minus some. The sample carries over 70,000 clones, around 89% recorded once. Sample: unstimulated CD8+ T cells sorted from spleen or lymph node cells, taken before transplant. The receptors here all came from a human donor who was the organ donor for an intestinal transplant.

The genes are TRBV27 and TRBJ2-1, with 14 bases fitting TRBD2. The trim removed 2 bases at V and 7 bases at J, leaving 1 base unmatched. Germline assignment: CDR1 MNHEY and CDR2 SMNVEV (reference sequence). CDR3 length: 15 residues. The CDR3 coding sequence is TGTGCCAGCAGTTTAGGGACTAGCGGGGGAAATGAGCAGTTCTTC. Protein product: CASSLGTSGGNEQFF.

The V call is TRBV18, the J call TRBJ2-3, with 12 bases identical to TRBD2. Germline loops: CDR1 KGHSH, CDR2 LQKENI. The CDR3 length is 17 residues. With V trimmed by 0 bases and J by 0 bases, 1 base remained unmatched. DNA of the CDR3: TGTGCCAGCTCACCACCAGGACTAGCGGGGAGCACAGATACGCAGTATTTT. Its translation: CASSPPGLAGSTDTQYF. Full variable domain (rest looked up from reference TRBV18 and TRBJ2-3): NAGVMQNPRHLVRRRGQEARLRCSPMKGHSHVYWYRQLPEEGLKFMVYLQKENIIDESGMPKERFSAEFPKEGPSILRIQQVVRGDSAAYFCASSPPGLAGSTDTQYFGPGTRLTVL.

V gene TRBV6-6 combines with J gene TRBJ2-3; tentatively, D is TRBD1 (7 bases). Deletions cut 5 bases from V and 3 bases from J, with 18 bases between. This CDR3 spans 16 amino acids. CDR1 and CDR2 (germline): MNHNY, SVGAGI (reference sequence). CDR3 amino acids: CASSLGGGSGTDTQYF. The CDR3 nucleotides are TGTGCCAGCAGTCTAGGAGGGGGCTCAGGGACAGATACGCAGTATTTT.

This chain uses TRBV15 with TRBJ1-4; D gene ambiguous. This CDR3 spans 16 amino acids. Trimming stripped 1 base from V and 4 bases from J, with 13 bases between. CDR1 and CDR2 from the germline V gene are LNHNV and YYDKDF (reference sequence). DNA for the CDR3: TGTGCCACCAGCAGAGTCCCGGAGAGGGATAATGAAAAACTGTTTTTT. The encoded protein is CATSRVPERDNEKLFF.

This rearrangement joins TRBV30 to TRBJ1-5, with D unresolved. This CDR3 has 9 residues. Trimming took off 3 bases at V and 11 bases at J, with 5 bases between the two ends. In germline, CDR1 is GTSNPN, CDR2 SVGIG (reference sequence). The CDR3 DNA follows: TGTGCCTGGAGGCAGTCCCAGCATTTT. It codes for CAWRQSQHF.

This clone appeared once. The rearrangement uses TRBV27 and TRBJ1-5, with D possibly matching TRBD1 (6 bases). V was pared by 2 bases and J by 6 bases, with 17 bases between. CDR1 is MNHEY, CDR2 SMNVEV, per germline (reference sequence). The CDR3 totals 16 residues. The CDR3 loop reads CASSLDPQGIGQPQHF. The CDR3 DNA reads TGTGCCAGCAGTTTAGACCCTCAGGGGATCGGTCAGCCCCAGCATTTT.

The genes are TRBV11-2 and TRBJ1-6; D is ambiguous. Trimming stripped 2 bases from V and 7 bases from J, with 9 bases between. The V gene's germline CDR1 is SGHAT and CDR2 FQNNGV. CDR3 length: 14 residues. Here the CDR3 reads CASSLPSKNSPLHF. The CDR3 bases are TGTGCCAGCAGCTTACCGAGTAAGAATTCACCCCTCCACTTT.

The J gene is TRBJ2-1, the V gene TRBV7-3; 11 bases map to TRBD1. With 4 bases clipped from V and 5 bases from J, the junction kept 4 bases outside the gene matches. This CDR3 has 15 residues. CDR1 and CDR2 (germline): SGHTA, FQGTGA. CDR3 sequence reads: CASSWVGQGDNEQFF. The CDR3 DNA is TGTGCCAGCAGCTGGGTGGGACAGGGGGACAATGAGCAGTTCTTC. Drawing the rest from reference TRBV7-3 and TRBJ2-1, the complete variable domain is GAGVSQTPSNKVTEKGKYVELRCDPISGHTALYWYRQSLGQGPEFLIYFQGTGAADDSGLPNDRFFAVRPEGSVSTLKIQRTERGDSAVYLCASSWVGQGDNEQFFGPGTRLTVL.

This chain joins TRBV19 and TRBJ2-7, with D unresolved. Deletions cut 4 bases from V and 7 bases from J, with 14 bases between. The length of the CDR3 is 13 residues. Germline V CDR1 and CDR2: LNHDA, SQIVND (reference sequence). The CDR3 loop reads CASSTPDGREQYV. DNA of the CDR3: TGTGCCAGTAGTACCCCCGACGGGCGGGAGCAGTACGTC.

This clone was detected once. The genes are TRBV29-1 and TRBJ1-3; D is possibly TRBD1 (6 bases). Germline V gives CDR1 SQVTM, CDR2 ANQGSEA. V shed 2 bases and J shed 3 bases, with 11 bases lying between them. This CDR3 comprises 14 residues. The CDR3 DNA is TGCAGCGTTGAATGGGCAGGGGATGGAAACACCATATATTTT. This translates into CSVEWAGDGNTIYF. Looking up the rest from reference TRBV29-1 and TRBJ1-3 gives the full variable domain: SAVISQKPSRDICQRGTSLTIQCQVDSQVTMMFWYRQQPGQSLTLIATANQGSEATYESGFVIDKFPISRPNLTFSTLTVSNMSPEDSSIYLCSVEWAGDGNTIYFGEGSWLTVV.

The V gene is TRBV11-2, the J gene TRBJ2-7, with 7 bases fitting TRBD1. Per the germline V gene, CDR1 is SGHAT and CDR2 is FQNNGV. V shed 5 bases, J shed 4 bases, and the junction held 17 bases outside the gene matches. The CDR3 is 17 residues long. The CDR3 loop is CASSLGTAQPPPYEQYV. The CDR3 coding sequence is TGTGCCAGCAGCCTTGGGACAGCACAACCCCCTCCTTACGAGCAGTACGTC.

The CDR3 sequence is CASSPLPAGLVPLHF. Written as DNA, the CDR3 is TGTGCCAGCAGTCCACTGCCGGCGGGGTTGGTACCCCTCCACTTT. V gene TRBV27 combines with J gene TRBJ1-6; D gene uncertain. V was cut by 5 bases and J by 12 bases, with 20 bases left in between. Looked up from germline, CDR1 is MNHEY and CDR2 is SMNVEV (reference sequence). The CDR3 length is 15 residues.

The chain recombines TRBV7-9 with TRBJ2-7; TRBD2 matches at 7 bases. V dropped 5 bases and J dropped 5; count of bases not matched to a gene: 3. CDR1 SEHNR and CDR2 FQNEAQ come from the germline V gene (reference sequence). This CDR3 contains 12 residues. In DNA, the CDR3 is TGTGCCAGCAGCAGGAGCGGGAACGAGCAGTACGTC. As protein: CASSRSGNEQYV.

The CDR3 DNA follows: TGTGCCTGCATATATCAGGACAGACCTAACTATGGCTACACCTTC. Translation: CACIYQDRPNYGYTF. The J gene is TRBJ1-2, the V gene TRBV30; D is possibly TRBD1 (6 bases). Trimming left V 6 bases short and J 0 bases short, with 17 bases between. CDR3 length: 15 amino acids. Germline V lookup: CDR1 GTSNPN, CDR2 SVGIG (reference sequence). Together with reference TRBV30 and TRBJ1-2, the CDR3 gives the full variable domain: SQTIHQWPATLVQPVGSPLSLECTVEGTSNPNLYWYRQAAGRGLQLLFYSVGIGQISSEVPQNLSASRPQDRQFILSSKKLLLSDSGFYLCACIYQDRPNYGYTFGSGTRLTVV.

This clone was counted once. J is TRBJ2-5 and V is TRBV27, with TRBD2 identical over 8 bases. CDR1 is MNHEY and CDR2 is SMNVEV in the germline V gene (reference sequence). V lost 8 bases, J lost 2 bases, and 13 bases stayed unmatched. The CDR3 has 16 residues. This chain's CDR3 is CASHDVAGGLQETQYF. The CDR3 DNA reads TGTGCCAGCCACGATGTGGCGGGGGGCCTTCAAGAGACCCAGTACTTC.

The genes are TRBV28 and TRBJ2-7, with 8 positions matching TRBD1. The CDR3 has 14 amino acids. V lost 6 bases to trimming and J lost 1 base; unmatched junction nucleotides: 5. Germline loops: CDR1 MDHEN, CDR2 SYDVKM. The CDR3 DNA follows: TGTGCCAGCAGCTACGGGACAGGTTCCTACGAGCAGTACGTC. Translating gives CASSYGTGSYEQYV.

J is TRBJ2-2 and V is TRBV10-3; TRBD2 agrees at 12 bases. CDR1 is ENHRY and CDR2 is SYGVKD in the germline V gene. The CDR3 spans 16 residues. J gave up 5 bases and V 4 bases, and 5 bases lay outside the gene matches. The CDR3 spells CAISGLAGAGTGELFF. CDR3 in DNA: TGTGCCATCAGTGGACTAGCGGGGGCGGGTACCGGGGAGCTGTTTTTT.